This T cell receptor (beta chain) is drawn from a study of cytomegalovirus exposure and HLA in healthy donors. Background on the study: It was reported in a later analysis that the same platform had been used for the approximately 110 validation repertoires as for the roughly 670 first-cohort repertoires.

Concerning this clone itself: Its antigen is undetermined.

Notes on the study in general: Researchers catalogued about 150 TCR beta chains as cytomegalovirus-associated. In vitro data verified a few CMV-associated chains as specific for CMV antigens.

Clones were sequenced by immunoSEQ multiplex PCR, and TCRdb holds only the in-frame ones, with some missing. The sample lists 200,000 or so clones, approximately 88% occurring once. The germline V gene encodes CDR1 MNHNY and CDR2 SVGAGI (reference sequence). The CDR3 runs 14 residues. V was clipped by 7 bases and J by 2 bases; unmatched bases: 6. This sequence was found in a man aged 18 to 35 in good health and CMV-seropositive. The V and J genes are TRBV6-6 and TRBJ2-3; 7 nucleotides agree with TRBD2. Sample: PBMCs. The CDR3 region is CASKAGEFTDTQYF. CDR3 nucleotides: TGTGCCAGCAAGGCGGGAGAGTTCACAGATACGCAGTATTTT.